Each of the 9 T cell receptor beta chains below was sequenced from the same sample in a study of CD8 T cells in ankylosing spondylitis. Study results and caveats: What appeared characteristic of ankylosing spondylitis blood was a TCR beta motif of fewer than ten highly homologous variants.

Antigens for these TCRs are unknown. A single record per CDR3 protein comes from TCRdb applying MiXCR to the 5' RACE reads. The sample has around 770,000 distinct CDR3 sequences, around 20% seen once. Material: blood, either unsorted or a sorted T cell fraction (not recorded which). Receptors originate from a male donor with ankylosing spondylitis.

In this sample, this clonotype turned up many times. V usage is TRBV15 and J usage is TRBJ1-1; the D gene is possibly TRBD1 (5 bases). Germline CDR1 is LNHNV and CDR2 is YYDKDF (reference sequence). V shed 1 base and J shed 5 bases, with 5 bases lying between them. CDR3 length equals 12 residues. CDR3 nucleotide sequence: TGTGCCACCAGCAGAGGGGGGACTGAAGCTTTCTTT. Translated: CATSRGGTEAFF. Complete variable domain (other parts from reference TRBV15 and TRBJ1-1): DAMVIQNPRYQVTQFGKPVTLSCSQTLNHNVMYWYQQKSSQAPKLLFHYYDKDFNNEADTPDNFQSRRPNTSFCFLDIRSPGLGDTAMYLCATSRGGTEAFFGQGTRLTVV.

The chain has TRBV10-3 and TRBJ1-5, with D uncertain. The germline gives CDR1 ENHRY, CDR2 SYGVKD. V lost 8 bases, J lost 3 bases, and 11 bases lay in between. There are 13 residues in the CDR3. The CDR3 reads CAIGLGVNQPQHF. The CDR3 DNA follows: TGTGCCATCGGATTGGGCGTCAATCAGCCCCAGCATTTT.

The CDR3, as DNA: TGTGCCAGCAGCTGGGCGGCTGGGGGGGCGAAGGACACTGAAGCTTTCTTT. It is translated as CASSWAAGGAKDTEAFF. The V call is TRBV5-5, the J call TRBJ1-1; perhaps TRBD1 as D (6 bases). Looked up from germline, CDR1 is SGHKS and CDR2 is YYEKEE (reference sequence). The ends were cut back, 3 bases at V and 3 bases at J, with 21 bases in the middle. The CDR3 length is 17 residues.

V is TRBV27 and J is TRBJ1-2, with D unresolved. Germline CDR1 reads MNHEY; CDR2 reads SMNVEV (reference sequence). CDR3 size: 16 residues. Deletions cut 5 bases from V and 1 base from J, with 17 bases between. CDR3 protein: CASSLGPGGLNYGYTF. CDR3 bases: TGTGCCAGCAGTCTAGGACCTGGCGGGCTTAACTATGGCTACACCTTC.

This clonotype was seen more than once but under ten times. The V and J genes are TRBV27 and TRBJ1-1, with D possibly matching TRBD1 (5 bases). Trimming pared 4 bases from V and 11 bases from J, leaving 11 bases between. Germline-derived CDR1 and CDR2 are MNHEY and SMNVEV (reference sequence). This CDR3 is 11 amino acids long. CDR3 sequence (DNA): TGTGCCAGCAGTTCGGGCCGGGGGGCTTTCTTT. It specifies CASSSGRGAFF.

CDR3 protein: CASSPPGTGFAFF. The CDR3 nucleotides are TGTGCCAGCTCACCACCGGGGACAGGCTTCGCTTTCTTT. The genes are TRBV18 and TRBJ1-1; 8 nucleotides agree with TRBD1. Trimming at V came to 0 bases and at J to 11 bases, leaving 5 bases not matched to a gene. CDR3 length: 13 amino acids. Germline V gene sequence: CDR1 KGHSH, CDR2 LQKENI.

V is TRBV5-1 and J is TRBJ2-5, with 11 bases fitting TRBD2. The CDR3 is 16 amino acids. V lost 0 bases to trimming and J lost 2 bases; unmatched junction nucleotides: 3. Germline-derived CDR1 and CDR2 are SGHRS and YFSETQ. DNA for the CDR3: TGCGCCAGCAGCTTGGACGTAGCGGGGGGGCAAGAGACCCAGTACTTC. Protein: CASSLDVAGGQETQYF.

The chain couples TRBV20-1 to TRBJ2-1, with 9 bases identical to TRBD2. Germline V gene data show CDR1 as DFQATT and CDR2 as SNEGSKA (reference sequence). J was trimmed by 7 bases and V by 6 bases; bases with no gene match: 13. The CDR3 is 15 amino acids. CDR3 region: CSAPSAIAGDNEQFF. The CDR3 DNA sequence: TGCAGTGCCCCCAGCGCGATAGCGGGAGATAATGAGCAGTTCTTC.

The chain joins TRBV2 to TRBJ2-2; the match to TRBD2 covers 10 bases. Trimming at V came to 5 bases and at J to 2 bases, leaving 5 bases not matched to a gene. This CDR3 comprises 16 residues. Germline V CDR1 and CDR2: SNHLY, FYNNEI. DNA of the CDR3: TGTGCCAGCAGTCAAGAGCGGGGGGGCAACACCGGGGAGCTGTTTTTT. Its protein is CASSQERGGNTGELFF.